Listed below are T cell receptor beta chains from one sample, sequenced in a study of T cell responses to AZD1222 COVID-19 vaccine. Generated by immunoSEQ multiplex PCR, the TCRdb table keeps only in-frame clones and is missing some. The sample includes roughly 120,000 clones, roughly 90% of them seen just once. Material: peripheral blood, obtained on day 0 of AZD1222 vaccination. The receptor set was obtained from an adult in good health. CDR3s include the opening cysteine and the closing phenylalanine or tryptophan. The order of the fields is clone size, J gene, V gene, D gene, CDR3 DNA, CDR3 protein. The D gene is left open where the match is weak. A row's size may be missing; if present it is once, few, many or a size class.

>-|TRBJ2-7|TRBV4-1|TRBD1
TGCGCCAGCAGCCAAGTACCCGACAGGGTCTACGAGCAGTACTTC
CASSQVPDRVYEQYF
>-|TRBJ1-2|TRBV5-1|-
TGCGCCAGCAGCTTGGCATCAGGTCCTGGCTATGGCTACACCTTC
CASSLASGPGYGYTF
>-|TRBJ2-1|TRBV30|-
TGTGCCTGGAGTCTGGGAATCGAACCGCGATGGAGTGAGCAGTTCTTC
CAWSLGIEPRWSEQFF
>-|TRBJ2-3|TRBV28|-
TGTGCCAGCAGTCCTCAACCCGGGGTTACGCAGTATTTT
CASSPQPGVTQYF
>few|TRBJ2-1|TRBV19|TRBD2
TGTGCCAGTAATTCCCCTAGCGGGAGCTCCTACAATGAGCAGTTCTTC
CASNSPSGSSYNEQFF
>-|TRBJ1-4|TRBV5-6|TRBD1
TGTGCCAGCAGCTTGTGGGTAGGGACAGGTCATAATGAAAAACTGTTTTTT
CASSLWVGTGHNEKLFF
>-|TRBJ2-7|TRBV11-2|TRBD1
TGTGCCAGCAGCAAGGACAGGAGTGAGCAGTACTTC
CASSKDRSEQYF
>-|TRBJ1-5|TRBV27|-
TGTGCCAGCAGTTTTACGGATAGCAATCAGCCCCAGCATTTT
CASSFTDSNQPQHF
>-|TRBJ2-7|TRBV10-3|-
TGTGCCATCAGTGAGTCATTTAGCTACGAGCAGTACTTC
CAISESFSYEQYF
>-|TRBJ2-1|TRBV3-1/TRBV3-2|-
TGTGCCAGCAGCCAAGATCCCGGGGTCGATGAGCAGTTCTTC
CASSQDPGVDEQFF
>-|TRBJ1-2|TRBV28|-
TGTGCCAGCACCAACAGTGTCTTCCGGTATGGCTACACCTTC
CASTNSVFRYGYTF
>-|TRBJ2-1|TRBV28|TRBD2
TGTGCCAGCAGAACCCTAGCGGGAAGGGGGTATGAGCAGTTCTTC
CASRTLAGRGYEQFF
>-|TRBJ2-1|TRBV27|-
TGTGCCAGCAGCGCCACATACAATGAGCAGTTCTTC
CASSATYNEQFF
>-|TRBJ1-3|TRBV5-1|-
TGCGCCAGCAGCGAGAGCGCAGGATTCTCTGGAAACACCATATATTTT
CASSESAGFSGNTIYF
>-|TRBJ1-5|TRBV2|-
TGTGCCAGCAGTGGGACAGATAGCAATCAGCCCCAGCATTTT
CASSGTDSNQPQHF
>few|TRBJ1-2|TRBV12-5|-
TGTGCTAGTGGTTTTTATGGGACAACGTCTGGCTACACCTTC
CASGFYGTTSGYTF
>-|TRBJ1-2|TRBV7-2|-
TGTGCCAGCAGCTTAGCGATGAGCCAGCGGGGCTATGGCTACACCTTC
CASSLAMSQRGYGYTF
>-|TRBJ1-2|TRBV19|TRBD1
TGTGCCAGTAGTCCCACAGGGGTCTATGGCTACACCTTC
CASSPTGVYGYTF
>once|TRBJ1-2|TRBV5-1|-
TGCGCCAGCAGCTGGACAGCTTCTAACTATGGCTACACCTTC
CASSWTASNYGYTF
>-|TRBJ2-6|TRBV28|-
TGTGCCAGCAGTTTGAGGGCTGGGGCCAACGTCCTGACTTTC
CASSLRAGANVLTF
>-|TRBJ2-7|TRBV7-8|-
TGTGCCAGCAGCTTAGCGAGGGGGGCTAGGGTGCGGGAGCAGTACTTC
CASSLARGARVREQYF
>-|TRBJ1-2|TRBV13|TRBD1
TGTGCCACCGAGGGACAGATCCACAGTAACTATGGCTACACCTTC
CATEGQIHSNYGYTF
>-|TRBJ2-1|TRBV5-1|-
TGCGCCAGCAGCTTTTGGCAGGGAAATGAGCAGTTCTTC
CASSFWQGNEQFF
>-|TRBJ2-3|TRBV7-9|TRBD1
TGTGCCAGCAGCCACGGGACAGGGGCCACAGATACGCAGTATTTT
CASSHGTGATDTQYF
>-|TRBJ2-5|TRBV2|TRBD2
TGTGCCAGCCAACACAGGGTAGCGGGGGTCGAGACCCAGTACTTC
CASQHRVAGVETQYF
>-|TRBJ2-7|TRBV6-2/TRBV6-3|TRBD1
TGTGCCAGCAGTTTGCCGGGACAGGGGGATGAGCAGTACTTC
CASSLPGQGDEQYF
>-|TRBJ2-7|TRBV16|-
TGTGCCAGCAGCCCCGCGGGGTTCTACGAGCAGTACTTC
CASSPAGFYEQYF
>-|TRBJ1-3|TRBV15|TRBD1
TGTGCCACCAGCGAACCCGGGACAGGGAGGAACACCATATATTTT
CATSEPGTGRNTIYF
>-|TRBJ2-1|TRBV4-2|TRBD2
TGTGCCAGCAGCCAAGTTTCAGCTAGCGGGGAGCGGAGTCGGTTCTTC
CASSQVSASGERSRFF
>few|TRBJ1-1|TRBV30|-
TGTGCCTGGAGTGTCCTAATGGGTGTCACTGAAGCTTTCTTT
CAWSVLMGVTEAFF
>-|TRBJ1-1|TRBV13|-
TGTGCCAGCAGAAGAACAGGGTGGGAAGGGATTTCCACTGAAGCTTTCTTT
CASRRTGWEGISTEAFF
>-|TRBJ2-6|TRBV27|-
TGTGCCAGCAGTTTATCTCCCCGTTACAGGTCTGGGGCCAACGTCCTGACTTTC
CASSLSPRYRSGANVLTF
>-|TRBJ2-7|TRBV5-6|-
TGTGCCAGCAGCTTGGTTCCAGGCTACGAGCAGTACTTC
CASSLVPGYEQYF
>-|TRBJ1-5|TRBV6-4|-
TGTGCCAGGGGGGGGGAGCCCCAGCATTTT
CARGGEPQHF
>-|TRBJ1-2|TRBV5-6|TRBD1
TGTGCCAGCAGCTGGGGGACAGGGGACTATGGCTACACCTTC
CASSWGTGDYGYTF
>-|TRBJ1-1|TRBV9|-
TGTGCCAGCAGCGTAGGTGGGGGCCGAGGTGAAGCTTTCTTT
CASSVGGGRGEAFF
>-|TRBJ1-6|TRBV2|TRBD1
TGTGCCAGCAGGACAGGGGGCTCATCACCCCTCCACTTT
CASRTGGSSPLHF
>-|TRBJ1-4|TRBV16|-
TGTGCCAGCAGCGAACACATCGCTTCTGCAACTAATGAAAAACTGTTTTTT
CASSEHIASATNEKLFF
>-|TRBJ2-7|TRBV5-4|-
TGTGCCAGCAGCTTGGGTCAGATGGCCGAGCAGTACTTC
CASSLGQMAEQYF
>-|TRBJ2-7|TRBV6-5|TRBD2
TGTGCCAGCTCCGCTAGCGGGTTCCACGAGCAGTACTTC
CASSASGFHEQYF
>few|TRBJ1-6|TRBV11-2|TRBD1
TGTGCCAGCAGCTTACTTCCGGGACAGGGGGTGATGAGGTCACCCCTCCACTTT
CASSLLPGQGVMRSPLHF
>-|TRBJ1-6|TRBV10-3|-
TGTGCCATCAGTGACTCCCGGGGTGACGGGTCCAATTCACCCCTCCACTTT
CAISDSRGDGSNSPLHF
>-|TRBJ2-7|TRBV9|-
TGTGCCAGCAGCGTAGGTGGGTTTTACAACGAGCAGTACTTC
CASSVGGFYNEQYF
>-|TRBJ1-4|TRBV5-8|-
TGTGCCAGCAGCTTGGAAGCAGTTCCAACTAATGAAAAACTGTTTTTT
CASSLEAVPTNEKLFF
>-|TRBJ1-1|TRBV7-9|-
TGTGCCAGCAGCCTGGACGTTGGCGCTGAAGCTTTCTTT
CASSLDVGAEAFF
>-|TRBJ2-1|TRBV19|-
TGTGCCAGTAGTATAGTATGGACGGATCACAATGAGCAGTTCTTC
CASSIVWTDHNEQFF
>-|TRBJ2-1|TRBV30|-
TGTGCCTGGAGTGGGCAGTACAATGAGCAGTTCTTC
CAWSGQYNEQFF
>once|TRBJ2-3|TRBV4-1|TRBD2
TGCGCCAGCAGTTTAGCGGGAGTAAAAGATACGCAGTATTTT
CASSLAGVKDTQYF
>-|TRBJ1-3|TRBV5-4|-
TGTGCCAGCGGTTCGACAGGCGCCGGGGGGGGAAACACCATATATTTT
CASGSTGAGGGNTIYF
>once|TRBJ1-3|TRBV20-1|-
TGCAGTGCTAGTCAGGGTGCTGGAAACACCATATATTTT
CSASQGAGNTIYF
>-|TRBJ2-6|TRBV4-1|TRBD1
TGCGCCAGCAGCCAACTACTGGACAGGGAAGGAGGCTCTGGGGCCAACGTCCTGACTTTC
CASSQLLDREGGSGANVLTF
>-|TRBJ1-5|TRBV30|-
TGTGCCTGGAGAGGACCTACTAGCAATCAGCCCCAGCATTTT
CAWRGPTSNQPQHF
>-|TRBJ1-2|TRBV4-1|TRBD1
TGCGCCAGCAGCTCACCTGGCCGTAGTGACAGGGAAAACTATGGCTACACCTTC
CASSSPGRSDRENYGYTF
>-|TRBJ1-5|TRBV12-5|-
TGTGCTAGTGGTTTAGTCCAGGCCAGTGTGGGCAATCAGCCCCAGCATTTT
CASGLVQASVGNQPQHF
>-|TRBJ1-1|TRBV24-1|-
TGTGCCACCAGTGACGGTCGTCTCAGGGCTTTCTTT
CATSDGRLRAFF
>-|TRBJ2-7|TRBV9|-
TGTGCCAGCAGCGTCGACAGTTCGCCCTACGAGCAGTACTTC
CASSVDSSPYEQYF
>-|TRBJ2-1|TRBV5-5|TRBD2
TGTGCCAGCAGCCCGACCGGGGGGAATGAGCAGTTCTTC
CASSPTGGNEQFF
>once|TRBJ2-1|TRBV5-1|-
TGCGCCAGCAGCTTGCGAGGGGCTAGTGCAAACAATGAGCAGTTCTTC
CASSLRGASANNEQFF
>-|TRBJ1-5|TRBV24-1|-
TGTGCCACCAGTGAGGCAGGGAGGTTGAGCAATCAGCCCCAGCATTTT
CATSEAGRLSNQPQHF
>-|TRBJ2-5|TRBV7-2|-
TGTGCCAGCAGCTTAGGGGTAGCAGAGACCCAGTACTTC
CASSLGVAETQYF